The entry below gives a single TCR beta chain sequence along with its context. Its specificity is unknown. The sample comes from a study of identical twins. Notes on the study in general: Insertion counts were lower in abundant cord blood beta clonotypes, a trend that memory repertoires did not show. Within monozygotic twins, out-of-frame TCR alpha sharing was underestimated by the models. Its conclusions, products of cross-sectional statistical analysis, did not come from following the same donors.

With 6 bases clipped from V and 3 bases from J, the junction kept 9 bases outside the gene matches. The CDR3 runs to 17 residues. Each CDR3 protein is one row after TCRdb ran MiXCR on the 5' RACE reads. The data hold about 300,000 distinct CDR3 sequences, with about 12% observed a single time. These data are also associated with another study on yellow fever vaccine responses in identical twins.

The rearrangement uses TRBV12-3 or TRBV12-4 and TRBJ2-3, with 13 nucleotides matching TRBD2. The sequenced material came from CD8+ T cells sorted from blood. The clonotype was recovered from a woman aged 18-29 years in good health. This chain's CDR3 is CASSPGLAGVETDTQYF. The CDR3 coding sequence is TGTGCCAGCAGCCCCGGACTAGCGGGGGTAGAAACAGATACGCAGTATTTT.